A selection of T cell receptor beta chains follows, all from one sample in a study of preoperative IRX-2 immunotherapy in early breast cancer. Clones were read by immunoSEQ multiplex PCR, and TCRdb kept only the in-frame ones, dropping some. The sample includes approximately 15,000 clones, approximately 91% seen only once; the top ten take more than 25%. Collection took place from a patient treated with IRX-2 immunotherapy. The origin of the receptors is a human donor with breast cancer. The CDR3 runs from the conserved cysteine through the conserved F or W. D genes are given only for firm matches. Rows may omit the clone size; those that give it use once, few, many or a size class.

j_call v_call clone_size d_call cdr3_aa cdr3_nt
TRBJ1-4 TRBV7-9 . TRBD1 CASSFPPGQTNEKLFF TGTGCCAGCAGCTTTCCGCCGGGACAGACCAATGAAAAACTGTTTTTT
TRBJ1-2 TRBV27 . TRBD1 CASSQAQGASYGYTF TGTGCCAGCAGCCAAGCACAGGGGGCAAGCTATGGCTACACCTTC
TRBJ1-2 TRBV7-9 medium-sized . CASSLDFYGYTF TGTGCCAGCAGCCTGGACTTCTATGGCTACACCTTC
TRBJ1-1 TRBV6-6 . . CASSYSAGRTEAFF TGTGCCAGCAGTTACTCCGCAGGACGAACTGAAGCTTTCTTT
TRBJ1-2 TRBV5-1 . . CASSSRAGAGNGYTF TGCGCCAGCAGCTCCAGAGCAGGGGCGGGGAATGGCTACACCTTC
TRBJ2-1 TRBV7-2 once . CASSFSVGPNEQFF TGTGCCAGCAGCTTCAGCGTTGGTCCGAATGAGCAGTTCTTC
TRBJ1-2 TRBV30 . . CAWSPGGGVLGYTF TGTGCCTGGAGTCCGGGGGGGGGTGTCCTGGGCTACACCTTC
TRBJ2-1 TRBV11-2 . . CASSLESSYNEQFF TGTGCCAGCAGCTTAGAGTCCTCCTACAATGAGCAGTTCTTC
TRBJ1-2 TRBV28 . . CASSSLGGNGYTF TGTGCCAGCAGTTCCTTAGGGGGAAACGGCTACACCTTC
TRBJ2-2 TRBV11-3 . TRBD2 CASSSRGASGGPGTGELFF TGTGCCAGCAGTTCGAGGGGCGCTAGCGGGGGCCCCGGCACCGGGGAGCTGTTTTTT
TRBJ2-2 TRBV21-1 . . CASSKGGRAAGELFF TGTGCCAGCAGCAAAGGGGGCAGGGCCGCCGGGGAGCTGTTTTTT
TRBJ2-5 TRBV27 . . CASSRSRYQETQYF TGTGCCAGCAGTCGAAGTAGGTACCAAGAGACCCAGTACTTC
TRBJ1-5 TRBV19 . . CASSIARDQPQHF TGTGCCAGTAGTATAGCCCGGGATCAGCCCCAGCATTTT
TRBJ2-1 TRBV5-8 few TRBD2 CASSLALTSGGAGEQFF TGTGCCAGCAGCTTGGCCCTCACTAGCGGGGGGGCCGGTGAGCAGTTCTTC
TRBJ1-5 TRBV25-1 once . CASSVGAGIGPQHF TGTGCCAGCAGTGTCGGGGCGGGGATTGGGCCCCAGCATTTT
TRBJ2-3 TRBV5-1 once . CASSIVGGTDTQYF TGCGCCAGCAGCATAGTAGGGGGCACAGATACGCAGTATTTT
TRBJ2-1 TRBV7-8 once TRBD1 CASSQDRAFSYNEQFF TGTGCCAGCAGCCAAGACAGGGCCTTCTCCTACAATGAGCAGTTCTTC
TRBJ2-3 TRBV7-8 . TRBD1 CASSLARHRGGTDTQYF TGTGCCAGCAGCTTAGCGCGACACAGGGGGGGCACAGATACGCAGTATTTT
TRBJ1-1 TRBV6-6 . . CASSSSLGAWAFF TGTGCCAGCAGTTCCTCGCTAGGGGCCTGGGCTTTCTTT
TRBJ1-1 TRBV2 . . CASSLANTEAFF TGTGCCAGCAGTTTAGCGAACACTGAAGCTTTCTTT
TRBJ2-1 TRBV5-4 . . CASSLGGGTAYNEQFF TGTGCCAGCAGCTTGGGGGGCGGGACTGCCTACAATGAGCAGTTCTTC
TRBJ1-1 TRBV5-4 once . CASSLPNSMNTEAFF TGTGCCAGCAGCCTTCCCAACAGCATGAACACTGAAGCTTTCTTT
TRBJ1-3 TRBV29-1 . . CSWTGGAGNTIYF TGCAGCTGGACCGGTGGGGCTGGAAACACCATATATTTT
TRBJ2-1 TRBV5-1 . TRBD2 CATSPAGVTSKYNEQFF TGCGCCACCTCCCCAGCGGGGGTCACATCTAAGTACAATGAGCAGTTCTTC
TRBJ1-5 TRBV7-8 . . CASSAGIALNQPQHF TGTGCCAGCAGCGCAGGCATAGCTTTAAATCAGCCCCAGCATTTT
TRBJ2-5 TRBV25-1 . . CASSLPPAETQYF TGTGCCAGCAGCCTGCCCCCGGCGGAGACCCAGTACTTC
TRBJ2-1 TRBV2 . . CASSERAGAYNEQFF TGTGCCAGCAGTGAAAGGGCGGGGGCATACAATGAGCAGTTCTTC
TRBJ1-2 TRBV11-3 . TRBD1 CASSLDGQVANYGYTF TGTGCCAGCAGCTTAGACGGACAGGTTGCTAACTATGGCTACACCTTC
TRBJ2-5 TRBV6-5 . TRBD2 CASRISGGQETQYF TGTGCCAGCAGGATCAGCGGGGGTCAAGAGACCCAGTACTTC
TRBJ2-3 TRBV18 . . CASSPPYSTDTQYF TGTGCCAGCTCACCACCATATAGCACAGATACGCAGTATTTT
TRBJ1-2 TRBV5-1 . . CASSLEGFSNGYTF TGCGCCAGCAGCTTGGAGGGGTTTTCAAATGGCTACACCTTC
TRBJ1-2 TRBV5-8 . . CASNPKRGINYGYTF TGTGCCAGCAACCCAAAGAGGGGAATTAACTATGGCTACACCTTC
TRBJ2-3 TRBV7-3 . TRBD1 CASSPAGRGQGSDTQYF TGTGCCAGCAGCCCCGCGGGGAGAGGACAGGGGAGCGATACGCAGTATTTT
TRBJ1-4 TRBV4-2 . TRBD1 CASSQDPTGANEKLFF TGTGCCAGCAGCCAAGATCCCACAGGGGCAAATGAAAAACTGTTTTTT
TRBJ2-7 TRBV5-4 . TRBD1 CASSLDRGPYEQYF TGTGCCAGCAGCTTAGACAGGGGGCCCTACGAGCAGTACTTC
TRBJ1-1 TRBV6-1 . TRBD1 CASSGRDRGDTEAFF TGTGCCAGCAGTGGACGGGACAGGGGTGACACTGAAGCTTTCTTT
TRBJ1-2 TRBV5-6 . . CASSFWGVPDGYTF TGTGCCAGCAGCTTTTGGGGGGTCCCGGATGGCTACACCTTC